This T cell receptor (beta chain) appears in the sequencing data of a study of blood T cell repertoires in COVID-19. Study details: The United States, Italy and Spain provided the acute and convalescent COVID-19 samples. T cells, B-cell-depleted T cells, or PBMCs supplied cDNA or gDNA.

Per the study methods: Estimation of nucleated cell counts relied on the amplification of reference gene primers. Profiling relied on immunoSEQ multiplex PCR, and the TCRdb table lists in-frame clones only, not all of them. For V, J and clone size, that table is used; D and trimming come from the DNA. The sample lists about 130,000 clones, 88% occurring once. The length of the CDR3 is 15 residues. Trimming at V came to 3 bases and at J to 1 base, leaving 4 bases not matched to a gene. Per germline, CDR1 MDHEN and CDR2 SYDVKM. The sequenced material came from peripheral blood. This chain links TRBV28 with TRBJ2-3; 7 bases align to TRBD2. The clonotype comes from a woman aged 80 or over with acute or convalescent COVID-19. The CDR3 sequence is CASSLAGAGTDTQYF. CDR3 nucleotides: TGTGCCAGCAGTTTGGCGGGAGCCGGCACAGATACGCAGTATTTT.